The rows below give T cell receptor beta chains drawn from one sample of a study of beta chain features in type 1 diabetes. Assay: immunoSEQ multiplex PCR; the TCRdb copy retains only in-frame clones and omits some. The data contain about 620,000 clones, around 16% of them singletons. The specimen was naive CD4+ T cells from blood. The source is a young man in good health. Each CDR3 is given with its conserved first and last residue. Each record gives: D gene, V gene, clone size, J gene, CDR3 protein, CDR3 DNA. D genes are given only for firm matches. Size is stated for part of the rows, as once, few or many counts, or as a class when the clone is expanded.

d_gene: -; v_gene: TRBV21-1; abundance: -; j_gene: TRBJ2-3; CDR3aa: CASSKVRPSGGPIGTDTQYF; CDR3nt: TGTGCCAGCAGCAAAGTAAGGCCTAGCGGGGGGCCCATAGGGACAGATACGCAGTATTTT
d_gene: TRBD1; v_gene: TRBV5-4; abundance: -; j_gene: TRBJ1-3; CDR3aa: CASSHATGTSGNTIYF; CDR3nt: TGTGCCAGCAGCCACGCGACAGGGACGTCTGGAAACACCATATATTTT
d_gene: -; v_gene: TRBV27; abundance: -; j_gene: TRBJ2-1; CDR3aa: CASSLSWGALLYNEQFF; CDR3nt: TGTGCCAGCAGTTTATCGTGGGGGGCCCTCCTCTACAATGAGCAGTTCTTC
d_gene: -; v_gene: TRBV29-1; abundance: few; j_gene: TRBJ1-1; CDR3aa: CSVDLWAYEAFF; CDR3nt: TGCAGCGTTGATTTGTGGGCTTATGAAGCTTTCTTT
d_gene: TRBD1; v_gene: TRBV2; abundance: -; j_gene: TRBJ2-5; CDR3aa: CASSPDREETQYF; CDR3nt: TGTGCCAGCAGTCCCGACAGGGAAGAGACCCAGTACTTC
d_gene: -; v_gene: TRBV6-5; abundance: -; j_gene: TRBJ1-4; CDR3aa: CASSYSSGLGGKLFF; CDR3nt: TGTGCCAGCAGTTACTCCAGTGGCCTGGGAGGGAAACTGTTTTTT
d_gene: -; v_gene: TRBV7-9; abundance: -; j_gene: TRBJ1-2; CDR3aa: CASSLLNSANYGYTF; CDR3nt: TGTGCCAGCAGCTTATTAAACAGCGCTAACTATGGCTACACCTTC
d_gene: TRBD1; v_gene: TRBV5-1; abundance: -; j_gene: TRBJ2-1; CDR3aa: CASTGQGFGEQFF; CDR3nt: TGCGCCAGCACCGGACAGGGGTTTGGTGAGCAGTTCTTC
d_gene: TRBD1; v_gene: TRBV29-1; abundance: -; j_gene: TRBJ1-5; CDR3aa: CSARGTGNQPQHF; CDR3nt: TGCAGCGCTCGAGGGACAGGGAATCAGCCCCAGCATTTT
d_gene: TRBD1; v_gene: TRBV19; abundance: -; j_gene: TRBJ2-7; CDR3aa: CARLTGFYEQYF; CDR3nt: TGTGCCAGACTGACAGGGTTCTACGAGCAGTACTTC
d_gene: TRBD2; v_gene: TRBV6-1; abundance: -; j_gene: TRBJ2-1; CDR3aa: CASSERATSGRHRTYNEQFF; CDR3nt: TGTGCCAGCAGTGAAAGGGCTACTAGCGGGAGGCATCGAACCTACAATGAGCAGTTCTTC
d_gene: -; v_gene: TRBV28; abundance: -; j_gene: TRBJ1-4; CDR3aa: CASMGTLEKLFF; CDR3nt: TGTGCCAGCATGGGGACATTAGAAAAACTGTTTTTT
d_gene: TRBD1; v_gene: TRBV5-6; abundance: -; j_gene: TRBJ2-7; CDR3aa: CASSKGQGYYEQYF; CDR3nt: TGTGCCAGCAGCAAGGGACAGGGATACTACGAGCAGTACTTC
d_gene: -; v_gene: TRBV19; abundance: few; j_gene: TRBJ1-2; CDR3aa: CASSQGYGYTF; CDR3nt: TGTGCCAGTTCTCAGGGATATGGCTACACCTTC
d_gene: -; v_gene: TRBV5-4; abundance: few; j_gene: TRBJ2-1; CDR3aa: CASSLNSLIINEQFF; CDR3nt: TGTGCCAGCAGCTTGAATAGCCTAATCATCAATGAGCAGTTCTTC
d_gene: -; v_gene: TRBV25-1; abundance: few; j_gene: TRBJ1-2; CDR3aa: CASSTTGLYYGYTF; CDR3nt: TGTGCCAGCAGTACAACGGGGCTATACTATGGCTACACCTTC
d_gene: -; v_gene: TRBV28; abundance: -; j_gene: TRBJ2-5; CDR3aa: CASSNKPGEETQYF; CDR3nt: TGTGCCAGCAGTAATAAACCGGGAGAAGAGACCCAGTACTTC
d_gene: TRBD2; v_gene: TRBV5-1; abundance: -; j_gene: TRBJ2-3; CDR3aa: CASSLVAGGPGDTQYF; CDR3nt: TGCGCCAGCAGCTTAGTAGCGGGAGGGCCCGGAGATACGCAGTATTTT
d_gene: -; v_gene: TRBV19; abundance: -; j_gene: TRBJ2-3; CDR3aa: CASSGGPDTQYF; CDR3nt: TGTGCCAGTAGTGGGGGGCCAGATACGCAGTATTTT
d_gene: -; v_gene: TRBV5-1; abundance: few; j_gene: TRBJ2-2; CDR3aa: CASSLEGRAGELFF; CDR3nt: TGCGCCAGCAGCTTGGAAGGAAGAGCCGGGGAGCTGTTTTTT
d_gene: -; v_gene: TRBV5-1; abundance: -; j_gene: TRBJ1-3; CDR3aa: CASSLGGSPRGNTIYF; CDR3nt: TGCGCCAGCAGCTTGGGTGGTTCGCCGAGAGGAAACACCATATATTTT
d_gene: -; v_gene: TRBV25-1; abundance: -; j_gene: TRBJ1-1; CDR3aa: CASSARVAIDTEAFF; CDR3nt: TGTGCCAGCAGTGCCAGGGTCGCTATAGACACTGAAGCTTTCTTT
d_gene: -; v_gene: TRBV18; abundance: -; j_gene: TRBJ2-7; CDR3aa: CASSPETKGEQYF; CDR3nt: TGTGCCAGCTCACCAGAGACCAAAGGCGAGCAGTACTTC
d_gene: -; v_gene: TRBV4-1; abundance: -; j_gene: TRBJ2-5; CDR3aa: CASSPGTGQETQYF; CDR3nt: TGCGCCAGCAGCCCCGGGACGGGTCAAGAGACCCAGTACTTC
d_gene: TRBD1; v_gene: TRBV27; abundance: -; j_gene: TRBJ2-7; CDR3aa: CASGTGDYEQYF; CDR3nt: TGTGCCAGCGGGACAGGAGACTACGAGCAGTACTTC
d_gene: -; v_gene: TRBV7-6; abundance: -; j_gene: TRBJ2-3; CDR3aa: CASSLVGRPTDTQYF; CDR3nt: TGTGCCAGCAGCTTAGTGGGCCGACCCACAGATACGCAGTATTTT
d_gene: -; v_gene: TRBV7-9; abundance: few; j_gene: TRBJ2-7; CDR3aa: CASSPSSAGISYEQYF; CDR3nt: TGTGCCAGCAGCCCGAGTTCGGCAGGGATCTCCTACGAGCAGTACTTC
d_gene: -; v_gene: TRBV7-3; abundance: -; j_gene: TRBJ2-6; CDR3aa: CASSLTSGASNVLTF; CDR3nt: TGTGCCAGCAGCTTAACATCGGGAGCCTCCAACGTCCTGACTTTC
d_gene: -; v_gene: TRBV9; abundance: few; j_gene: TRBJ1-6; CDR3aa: CASSVEGGTLHF; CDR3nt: TGTGCCAGCAGCGTAGAAGGAGGGACCCTCCACTTT
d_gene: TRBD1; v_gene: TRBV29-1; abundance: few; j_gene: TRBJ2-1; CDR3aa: CSVEASRATGANEQFF; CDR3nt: TGCAGCGTTGAAGCGTCCCGCGCGACAGGGGCCAATGAGCAGTTCTTC
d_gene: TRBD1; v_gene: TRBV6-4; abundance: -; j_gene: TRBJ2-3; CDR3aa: CASSSGQGADTQYF; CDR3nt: TGTGCCAGCAGCTCGGGACAGGGCGCAGATACGCAGTATTTT
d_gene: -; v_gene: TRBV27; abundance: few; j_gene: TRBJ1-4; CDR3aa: CASSPAWGGGNEKLFF; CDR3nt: TGTGCCAGCTCTCCGGCGTGGGGAGGTGGTAATGAAAAACTGTTTTTT
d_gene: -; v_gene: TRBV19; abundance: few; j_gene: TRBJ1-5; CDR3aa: CASSMAHSNQPQHF; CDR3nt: TGTGCCAGTAGTATGGCGCATAGCAATCAGCCCCAGCATTTT
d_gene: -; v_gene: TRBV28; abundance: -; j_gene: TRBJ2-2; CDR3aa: CASSRADRSAGELFF; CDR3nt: TGTGCCAGCAGTCGAGCAGACAGGTCTGCTGGGGAGCTGTTTTTT
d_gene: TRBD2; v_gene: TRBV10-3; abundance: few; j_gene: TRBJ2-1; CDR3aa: CAIRAGLAGENEQFF; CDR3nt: TGTGCCATCAGGGCCGGACTAGCGGGGGAGAATGAGCAGTTCTTC
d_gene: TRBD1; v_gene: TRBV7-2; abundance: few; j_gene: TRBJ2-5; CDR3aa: CASVRGPQETQYF; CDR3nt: TGTGCCAGTGTGAGGGGGCCTCAAGAGACCCAGTACTTC
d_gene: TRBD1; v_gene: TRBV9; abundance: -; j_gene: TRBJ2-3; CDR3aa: CASSVMGTVTDTQYF; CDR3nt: TGTGCCAGCAGCGTAATGGGGACAGTCACAGATACGCAGTATTTT
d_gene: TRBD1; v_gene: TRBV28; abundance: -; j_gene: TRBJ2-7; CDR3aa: CASTADRGGREQYF; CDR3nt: TGTGCCAGCACCGCGGACAGGGGGGGGCGCGAGCAGTACTTC
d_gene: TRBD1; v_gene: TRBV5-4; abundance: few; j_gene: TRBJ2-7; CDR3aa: CASSFPGTGVNEQYF; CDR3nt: TGTGCCAGCAGCTTTCCCGGGACAGGGGTCAACGAGCAGTACTTC
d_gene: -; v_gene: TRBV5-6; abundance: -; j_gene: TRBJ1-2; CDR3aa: CASSSGQSYGYTF; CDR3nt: TGTGCCAGCAGCTCGGGACAATCCTATGGCTACACCTTC
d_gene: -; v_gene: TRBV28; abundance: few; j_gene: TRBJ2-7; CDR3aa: CASTHPLTYEQYF; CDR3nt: TGTGCCAGCACTCACCCCCTGACCTACGAGCAGTACTTC